This T cell receptor (beta chain) was profiled in a study of cytomegalovirus exposure and HLA in healthy donors. Background on the study: Among the roughly 400 genotyped donors, 65% to 85% were placed in the Caucasian-associated ancestry cluster. Study results and limitations: The study carried out a later analysis of TCR beta sequences. It associated under 20,000 of them with specific HLA alleles at a false discovery rate of 0.05. Three CMV-associated chains were confirmed in vitro to be specific for CMV antigens. Productive rates of about 90% or about 30% were seen for most TCR beta V segments in an earlier analysis.

As to this clone: Its target is not known. Other DNA sequences from this sample encode an identical CDR3 as well.

Researchers ran the PCR with 60 Vbeta and 13 Jbeta primers. Clones were read by immunoSEQ multiplex PCR, and TCRdb kept only the in-frame ones, dropping some. The repertoire holds roughly 150,000 clones, with roughly 85% as singletons. The sample consisted of PBMCs. This receptor was identified in a male donor in good health and CMV-seronegative.

CDR3 DNA: TGCGCCAGCAGCTTGGACAGGGGTAGCACCTACGAGCAGTACTTC. Its protein is CASSLDRGSTYEQYF. The chain has TRBV5-1 and TRBJ2-7; 7 bases line up with TRBD1. Looked up from germline, CDR1 is SGHRS and CDR2 is YFSETQ. V dropped 0 bases and J dropped 2; count of bases not matched to a gene: 5. The CDR3 is 15 amino acids.